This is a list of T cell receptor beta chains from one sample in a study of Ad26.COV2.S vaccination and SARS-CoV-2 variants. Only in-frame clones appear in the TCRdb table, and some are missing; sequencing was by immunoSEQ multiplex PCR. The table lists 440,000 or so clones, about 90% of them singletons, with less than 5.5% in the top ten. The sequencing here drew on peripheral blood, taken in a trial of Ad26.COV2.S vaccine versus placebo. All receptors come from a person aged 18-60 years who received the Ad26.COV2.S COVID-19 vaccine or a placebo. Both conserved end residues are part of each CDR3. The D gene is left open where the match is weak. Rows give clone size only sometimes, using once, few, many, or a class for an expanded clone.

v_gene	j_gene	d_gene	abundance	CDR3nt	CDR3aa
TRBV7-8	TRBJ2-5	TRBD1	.	TGTGCCAGCAGCTACCCCCAGGGGGCACCCAATGGGGAGACCCAGTACTTC	CASSYPQGAPNGETQYF
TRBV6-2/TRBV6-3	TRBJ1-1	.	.	TGTGCCAGCAGTTTAAATCGGGGCCTACAGATCCTAAACACTGAAGCTTTCTTT	CASSLNRGLQILNTEAFF
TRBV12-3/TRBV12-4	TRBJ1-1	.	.	TGTGCCAGCAGTTTCTCCAGCCTACTTGAAGCTTTCTTT	CASSFSSLLEAFF
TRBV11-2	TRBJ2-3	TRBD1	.	TGTGCCAGCAACCAACAGGGGCGTCGTGGCACAGATACGCAGTATTTT	CASNQQGRRGTDTQYF
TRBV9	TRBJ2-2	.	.	TGTGCCAGCAGCGTAGCGGCGAACACCGGGGAGCTGTTTTTT	CASSVAANTGELFF
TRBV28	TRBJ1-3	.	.	TGTGCCAGCAGTTTATCCGGCCGGTACTCTGGAAACACCATATATTTT	CASSLSGRYSGNTIYF
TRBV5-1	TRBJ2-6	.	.	TGCGCCAGCAGCATCTCAGGGGCTGGGGCCAACGTCCTGACTTTC	CASSISGAGANVLTF
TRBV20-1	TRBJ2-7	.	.	TGCAGTGCTAGTGGTCTCGGACCCCTTCCTAAGTCCTACGAGCAGTACTTC	CSASGLGPLPKSYEQYF
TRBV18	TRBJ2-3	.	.	TGTGCCAGCTCACCAGGGCTGAGCACAGATACGCAGTATTTT	CASSPGLSTDTQYF
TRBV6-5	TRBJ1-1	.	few	TGTGCCAGCAGCCGGACAGTGGGTGAAGCTTTCTTT	CASSRTVGEAFF
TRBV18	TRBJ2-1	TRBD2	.	TGTGCCAGCTCATCAGTAGCGGGAGGGCCGGCGAATGAGCAGTTCTTC	CASSSVAGGPANEQFF
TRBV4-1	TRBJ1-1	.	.	TGCGCCAGCAGCCTAGGAGCACAGGCGGACACTGAAGCTTTCTTT	CASSLGAQADTEAFF
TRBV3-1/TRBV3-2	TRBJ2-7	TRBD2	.	TGTGCCAGCAGCCAAGGGGGACTAGCGGGAGGAGGGTACGAGCAGTACTTC	CASSQGGLAGGGYEQYF
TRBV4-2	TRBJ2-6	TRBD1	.	TGTGCCAGCAGCCAAGAAACAGGGGGCAATTTCGCCAACGTCCTGACTTTC	CASSQETGGNFANVLTF
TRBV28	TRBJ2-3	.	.	TGTGCCAGCACCGATTTGAAGGGGCGGGATACGCAGTATTTT	CASTDLKGRDTQYF
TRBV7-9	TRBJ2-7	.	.	TGTGCCAGCAGCGCGCGAGGGGGACTCCCTCTGGAGCAGTACTTC	CASSARGGLPLEQYF
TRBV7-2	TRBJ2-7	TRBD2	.	TGTGCCAGCAGCTTAGATATGGTACTAGCGGGAGGCGGCTACGAGCAGTACTTC	CASSLDMVLAGGGYEQYF
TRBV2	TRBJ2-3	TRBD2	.	TGTGCCAGCCTAACCGGGACTAGATCTACAGGGGATACGCAGTATTTT	CASLTGTRSTGDTQYF
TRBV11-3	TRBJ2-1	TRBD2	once	TGTGCCAGCAGCCTAAGCGCGGGAGTCGGCTCCTACAATGAGCAGTTCTTC	CASSLSAGVGSYNEQFF
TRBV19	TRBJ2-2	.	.	TGTGCCAGTAGTGTAAACAGGGCCACCGGGGAGCTGTTTTTT	CASSVNRATGELFF
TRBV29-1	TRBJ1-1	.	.	TGCAGCGTTGAGGAAAGCAGACTGAACACTGAAGCTTTCTTT	CSVEESRLNTEAFF
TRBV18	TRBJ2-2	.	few	TGTGCCAGCTCACCAATGACCGGGGAGCTGTTTTTT	CASSPMTGELFF
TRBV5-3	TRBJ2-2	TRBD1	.	TGTGCCAGAACCCTCAGGGGGACGCGGGCGAACACCGGGGAGCTGTTTTTT	CARTLRGTRANTGELFF
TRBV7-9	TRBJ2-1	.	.	TGTGCCAGCAGCACGGATCACAATGAGCAGTTCTTC	CASSTDHNEQFF